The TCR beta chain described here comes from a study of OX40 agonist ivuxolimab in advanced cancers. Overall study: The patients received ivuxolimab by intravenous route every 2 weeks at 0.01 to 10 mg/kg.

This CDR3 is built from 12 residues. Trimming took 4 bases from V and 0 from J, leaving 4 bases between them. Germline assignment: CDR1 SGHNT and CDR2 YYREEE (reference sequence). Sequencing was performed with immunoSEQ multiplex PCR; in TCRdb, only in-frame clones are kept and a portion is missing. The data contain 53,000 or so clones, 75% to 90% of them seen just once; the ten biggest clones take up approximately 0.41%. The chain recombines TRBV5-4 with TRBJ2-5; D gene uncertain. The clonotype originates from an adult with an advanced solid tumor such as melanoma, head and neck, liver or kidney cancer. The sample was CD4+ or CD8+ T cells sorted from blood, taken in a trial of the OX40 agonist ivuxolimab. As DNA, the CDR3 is TGTGCCAGCAGCGAGGACCAAGAGACCCAGTACTTC. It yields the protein CASSEDQETQYF.